Listed below are T cell receptor beta chains from one sample, sequenced in a study of cytomegalovirus exposure and HLA in healthy donors. Clones were read by immunoSEQ multiplex PCR, and TCRdb kept only the in-frame ones, dropping some. Among about 120,000 clones listed, around two thirds were seen once. Source material: PBMCs. Source of these receptors: a woman in her thirties or forties in good health and CMV-seropositive. CDR3s leave out the opening cysteine and the closing phenylalanine or tryptophan. The D gene is left open where the match is weak.

V gene	D gene	CDR3 length	J gene	CDR3 protein
TRBV11-2	TRBD2	16	TRBJ2-7	ASSFSTGLAGHPYEQY
TRBV5-1	TRBD1	14	TRBJ2-7	ASSSTPGQGAGEQY
TRBV25-1	NA	11	TRBJ1-3	ASAPGSGNTIY
TRBV28	TRBD1	15	TRBJ2-5	ASSFPWDRWGEETQY
TRBV5-1	TRBD1	11	TRBJ1-2	ASSTGQTYGYT
TRBV9	NA	12	TRBJ2-1	ASSVAAMALEQF
TRBV5-1	TRBD2	13	TRBJ2-1	ASSFDLAAGNEQF
TRBV30	TRBD2	10	TRBJ2-3	ACRRGADTQY
TRBV30	TRBD1	11	TRBJ2-7	AWSVQGAYEQY
TRBV2	TRBD1	14	TRBJ1-1	ASSGRDRGPDTEAF
TRBV5-6	TRBD1	15	TRBJ2-3	ASRHLYQGAGGDTQY
TRBV29-1	TRBD1	13	TRBJ2-5	SVEDRDSSVETQY
TRBV7-2	TRBD2	13	TRBJ2-1	ASTPSGRAYNEQF
TRBV6-4	TRBD2	15	TRBJ2-5	ASRDLSGVAGVETQY
TRBV6-5	NA	12	TRBJ1-2	ASTLSVGSYGYT
TRBV6-5	NA	12	TRBJ2-7	ASSYSGTTYEQY
TRBV7-7	NA	11	TRBJ2-5	ASSWTIQETQY
TRBV5-1	TRBD2	14	TRBJ2-3	ASSKQREVSTDTQY
TRBV27	NA	11	TRBJ2-5	ASSLTSFGTQY
TRBV5-8	TRBD2	15	TRBJ2-5	ASSLEDGRAGQETQY
TRBV4-3	NA	14	TRBJ2-7	ASSQEIAISSYEQY
TRBV19	NA	11	TRBJ1-3	ASFGLSGNTIY
TRBV4-1	TRBD2	14	TRBJ2-5	ASSGLSGRGSGEQY
TRBV11-3	NA	13	TRBJ2-1	ASSFGYGRDNEQF
TRBV7-9	NA	14	TRBJ1-4	ASTGGGSNTNEKLF
TRBV10-2	TRBD2	15	TRBJ2-1	ASSEGGTSGFRGEQF
TRBV21-1	NA	16	TRBJ1-3	ASSLKSHCLFSGNTIY
TRBV6-6	TRBD2	14	TRBJ2-2	ASSYLAGGDTGELF
TRBV11-2	TRBD1	13	TRBJ1-2	ASSYSTGGNYGYT
TRBV7-6	NA	12	TRBJ2-7	ASSLAGQGGEQY
TRBV6-5	NA	12	TRBJ1-1	ASSYFMAGTEAF
TRBV19	TRBD1	13	TRBJ2-7	ASSIGQGETYEQY
TRBV10-3	NA	15	TRBJ2-3	AISESDSGGSTDTQY
TRBV19	TRBD1	15	TRBJ2-2	ASTPFGTGENTGELF
TRBV9	NA	13	TRBJ2-3	ASSVVLGGTDTQY
TRBV7-8	TRBD1	13	TRBJ1-5	ASSRGQGPLQPQH
TRBV2	TRBD1	13	TRBJ1-2	ASSEDWDSPYGYT
TRBV21-1	NA	12	TRBJ1-1	ASSNPGMNTEAF
TRBV19	TRBD2	11	TRBJ2-1	ATGTHTSGRRF
TRBV27	NA	13	TRBJ1-6	ASSLWGGLNSPLH
TRBV6-5	TRBD1	11	TRBJ2-1	ASSRTGYNEQF
TRBV7-9	NA	15	TRBJ1-1	ASSSHKPGQVYTEAF
TRBV15	TRBD2	16	TRBJ2-5	ATSRDLGVAGGEETQY
TRBV5-6	NA	12	TRBJ1-5	ASSLNPGHQPQH